This T cell receptor beta chain was recorded in a study of technical replicates of blood from a handful of donors. V was pared by 4 bases and J by 3 bases, with 3 bases of the junction left unmatched. CDR1 LGHNA and CDR2 YNFKEQ come from the germline V gene. CDR3 size: 13 residues. Generated by immunoSEQ multiplex PCR, the TCRdb table keeps only in-frame clones and is missing some. The sample gives 67,000 or so clones, about nine tenths of which show up once; approximately 0.4% is in the top ten. This clone has a single count. This receptor was obtained from a human donor in good health. The V gene is TRBV4-2, the J gene TRBJ2-7, with 7 bases that match TRBD2. The material sequenced was T cells isolated from PBMCs. The CDR3 nucleotides are TGTGCCAGCAGCCCGGGACTAAGCTACGAGCAGTACTTC. It yields the protein CASSPGLSYEQYF.